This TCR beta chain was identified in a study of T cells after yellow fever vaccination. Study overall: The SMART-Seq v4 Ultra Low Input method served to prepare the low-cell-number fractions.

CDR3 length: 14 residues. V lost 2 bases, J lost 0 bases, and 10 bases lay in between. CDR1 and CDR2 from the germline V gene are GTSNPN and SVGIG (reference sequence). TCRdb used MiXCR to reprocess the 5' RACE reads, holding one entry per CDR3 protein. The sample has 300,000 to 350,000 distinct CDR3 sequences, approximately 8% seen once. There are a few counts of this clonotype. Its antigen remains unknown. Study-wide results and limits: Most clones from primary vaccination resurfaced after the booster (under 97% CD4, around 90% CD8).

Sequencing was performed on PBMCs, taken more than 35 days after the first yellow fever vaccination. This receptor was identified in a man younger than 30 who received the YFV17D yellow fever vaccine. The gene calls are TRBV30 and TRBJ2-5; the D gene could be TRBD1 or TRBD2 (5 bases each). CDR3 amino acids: CAWSPGTYQETQYF. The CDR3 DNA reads TGTGCCTGGAGTCCCGGGACCTACCAAGAGACCCAGTACTTC.